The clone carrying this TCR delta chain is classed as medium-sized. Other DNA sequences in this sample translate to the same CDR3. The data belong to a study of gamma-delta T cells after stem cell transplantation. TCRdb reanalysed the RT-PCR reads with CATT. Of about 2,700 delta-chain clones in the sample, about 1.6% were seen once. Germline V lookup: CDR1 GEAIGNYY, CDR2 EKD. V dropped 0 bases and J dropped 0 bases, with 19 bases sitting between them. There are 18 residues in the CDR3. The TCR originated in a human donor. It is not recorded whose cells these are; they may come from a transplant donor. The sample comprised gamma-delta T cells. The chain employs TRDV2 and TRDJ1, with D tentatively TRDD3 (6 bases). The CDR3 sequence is CACDTLEEDTTYTDKLIF. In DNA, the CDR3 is TGTGCCTGTGACACCCTGGAAGAGGATACAACTTACACCGATAAACTCATCTTT.